This T cell receptor beta chain was found in a study of T-cell memory formation after mild COVID-19. Findings and caveats of the study: A second wave of clones peaked on day 37, and their SARS-CoV-2 specificity went unconfirmed. Clones that contracted from day 15 to 85 had balanced CD4/CD8; later expanders were CD4+ biased.

TCRdb reprocessed the 5' RACE reads via MiXCR and lists one record per CDR3 protein. Of under 300,000 distinct CDR3 sequences listed, over 9% are singletons. This clonotype was detected only a few times. Its antigen is currently unknown. CDR3 length: 18 residues. Germline loops: CDR1 SGHTA, CDR2 FQGTGA. After removal of 6 bases from V and 2 bases from J, the junction contained 15 bases not matched to a gene. The source of this sequence is a man younger than 30 who had mild COVID-19 (a few samples of this study predate the infection). Cell type and time point are not known. The V gene is TRBV7-3, the J gene TRBJ2-1; 8 nucleotides line up with TRBD2. Sequenced sample: PBMCs or a T cell subset sorted from them (not recorded which). CDR3 loop: CASSTRGSAGGTYNEQFF. The DNA of the CDR3 is TGTGCCAGCAGTACTCGAGGGAGCGCGGGGGGTACCTACAATGAGCAGTTCTTC.